A selection of T cell receptor beta chains follows, all from one sample in a study of CXCR3-negative and CXCR3-positive naive CD8 T cells. TCRdb derives one entry per CDR3 protein from the 5' RACE reads, leaving out DNA. The specimen's table records approximately 130,000 distinct CDR3 sequences. Sequenced sample: naive CXCR3+ CD8+ T cells from blood. The receptors were gathered from a human donor in good health. Some clones in this sample may be carry-over from other donors' samples. CDR3s include the opening cysteine and the closing phenylalanine or tryptophan. Fields, in order: J gene, V gene, CDR3 protein.

>TRBJ2-1|TRBV28
CASSLQSYNEQFF
>TRBJ1-1|TRBV27
CASRQQGRTEAFF
>TRBJ1-2|TRBV4-2
CASSQVLGEYGYTF
>TRBJ2-5|TRBV4-3
CASSQDISRVQETQYF
>TRBJ1-1|TRBV2
CASTGGSMNTEAFF
>TRBJ2-7|TRBV5-6
CASSLGAWTGVLGQYF
>TRBJ2-7|TRBV29-1
CSVGSGTGNEQYF
>TRBJ2-1|TRBV7-7
CASSPSGRETMGDYNEQFF
>TRBJ2-3|TRBV5-1
CASSLYFFQTSTDTQYF
>TRBJ1-1|TRBV7-9
CASSPRGLRGDTEAFF
>TRBJ2-2|TRBV29-1
CSVPGGETGELFF